The 5 T cell receptor beta chains given below trace back to one sample, sequenced in a study of T cells in Graves' hyperthyroidism and ophthalmopathy. Amplification of TCR beta CDR3 regions used RNA as the template. Using the HTBI primer set, a first-round RT-PCR was run on the TCR CDR3. TCRdb redid the calling of the multiplex PCR reads with MiXCR, one entry per CDR3 protein. The data hold about 600,000 distinct CDR3 sequences, with around 16% observed a single time. The sample taken for sequencing was blood. These receptors all stem from a woman aged 40-49 years with Graves' ophthalmopathy.

The chain joins TRBV30 to TRBJ1-1, with a weak D call TRBD1 (5 bases). This CDR3 is 14 amino acids long. Trimming shortened V by 4 bases and J by 1 base, and 13 bases separated the two germline ends. Germline-derived CDR1 and CDR2 are GTSNPN and SVGIG (reference sequence). The CDR3 sequence is CAWNMGGANTEAFF. The CDR3 region has the DNA TGTGCCTGGAACATGGGGGGTGCGAACACTGAAGCTTTCTTT.

There are a few counts of this clonotype. The chain has TRBV9 and TRBJ2-5; 9 bases fit TRBD2. Germline values: CDR1 SGDLS, CDR2 YYNGEE. CDR3 size: 16 residues. V shed 3 bases and J 6 bases; nucleotides not matched to a gene: 12. The CDR3 DNA reads as TGTGCCAGCAGCGCCCCCGGGTGGGGGACTAGCCAGACCCAGTACTTC. Protein product: CASSAPGWGTSQTQYF.

The sample holds many counts of this clonotype. The V and J genes are TRBV6-1 and TRBJ1-5; 8 bases align to TRBD1. Trimming took 5 bases from V and 2 from J; bases not matched to a gene: 8. Germline V CDR1 and CDR2: MNHNS, SASEGT. This CDR3 has 16 residues. DNA for the CDR3: TGTGCCAGCAGTATGGACTCGACAGGGGGCAATCAGCCCCAGCATTTT. It translates to CASSMDSTGGNQPQHF.

There are many counts of this clonotype. The chain joins TRBV28 to TRBJ2-5, with a tentative D call TRBD1 (5 bases). The germline V and J ends were trimmed by 2 bases and 3 bases, with 13 bases remaining between them. This CDR3 has 15 amino acids. Germline-derived CDR1 and CDR2 are MDHEN and SYDVKM. CDR3 sequence (DNA): TGTGCCAGCAGTTTAAGTGGGGCTTCGAAAGAGACCCAGTACTTC. This codes for CASSLSGASKETQYF.

The chain combines TRBV5-4 with TRBJ2-1; the match to TRBD2 covers 7 bases. The J segment lost 3 bases and the V segment lost 2 bases, leaving 8 bases of the junction unmatched. This CDR3 contains 16 residues. CDR1 SGHNT and CDR2 YYREEE come from the germline V gene (reference sequence). The CDR3 DNA follows: TGTGCCAGCAGCTTCCTTGGCGGGAGTTTCTACAATGAGCAGTTCTTC. The encoded protein is CASSFLGGSFYNEQFF.